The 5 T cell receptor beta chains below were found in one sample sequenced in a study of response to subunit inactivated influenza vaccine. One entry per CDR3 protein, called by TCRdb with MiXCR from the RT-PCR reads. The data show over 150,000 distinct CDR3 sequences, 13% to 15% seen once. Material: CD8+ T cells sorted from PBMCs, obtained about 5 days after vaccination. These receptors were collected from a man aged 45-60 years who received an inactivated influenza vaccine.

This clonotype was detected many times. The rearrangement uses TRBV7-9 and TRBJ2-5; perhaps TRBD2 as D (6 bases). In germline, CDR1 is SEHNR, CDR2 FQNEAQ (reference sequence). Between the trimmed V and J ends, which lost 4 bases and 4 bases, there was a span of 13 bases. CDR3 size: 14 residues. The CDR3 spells CASSWPAGPETQYF. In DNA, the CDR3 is TGTGCCAGCAGCTGGCCAGCGGGTCCAGAGACCCAGTACTTC.

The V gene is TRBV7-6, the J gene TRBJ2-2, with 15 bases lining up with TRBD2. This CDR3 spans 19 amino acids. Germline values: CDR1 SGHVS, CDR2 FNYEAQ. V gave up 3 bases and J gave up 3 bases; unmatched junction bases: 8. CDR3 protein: CASSLSGLAGGPDTGELFF. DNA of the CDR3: TGTGCCAGCAGCTTGAGCGGACTAGCGGGAGGGCCCGACACCGGGGAGCTGTTTTTT. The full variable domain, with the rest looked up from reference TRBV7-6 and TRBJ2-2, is GAGVSQSPRYKVTKRGQDVALRCDPISGHVSLYWYRQALGQGPEFLTYFNYEAQQDKSGLPNDRFSAERPEGSISTLTIQRTEQRDSAMYRCASSLSGLAGGPDTGELFFGEGSRLTVL.

The CDR3 coding sequence is TGTGCCAGCAGCGGCGGGACAGACAAGAGAAGGACCCAGTACTTC. As protein: CASSGGTDKRRTQYF. The genes are TRBV9 and TRBJ2-5; D possibly corresponds to TRBD1 (7 bases). The V gene's germline CDR1 is SGDLS and CDR2 YYNGEE. The CDR3 runs to 15 residues. V was pared by 3 bases and J by 7 bases, with 19 bases between.

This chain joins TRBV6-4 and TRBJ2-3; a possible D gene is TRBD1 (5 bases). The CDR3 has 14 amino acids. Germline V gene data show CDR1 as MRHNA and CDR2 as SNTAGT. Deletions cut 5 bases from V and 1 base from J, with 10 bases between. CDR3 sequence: CASSYDSRTDTQYF. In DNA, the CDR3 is TGTGCCAGCAGTTATGACAGCCGCACAGATACGCAGTATTTT.

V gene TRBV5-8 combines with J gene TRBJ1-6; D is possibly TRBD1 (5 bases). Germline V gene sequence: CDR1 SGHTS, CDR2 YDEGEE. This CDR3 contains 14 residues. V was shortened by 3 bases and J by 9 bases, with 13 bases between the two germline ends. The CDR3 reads CASSWRTSGSPLHF. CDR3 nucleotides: TGTGCCAGCAGCTGGCGGACATCAGGTTCACCCCTCCACTTT.